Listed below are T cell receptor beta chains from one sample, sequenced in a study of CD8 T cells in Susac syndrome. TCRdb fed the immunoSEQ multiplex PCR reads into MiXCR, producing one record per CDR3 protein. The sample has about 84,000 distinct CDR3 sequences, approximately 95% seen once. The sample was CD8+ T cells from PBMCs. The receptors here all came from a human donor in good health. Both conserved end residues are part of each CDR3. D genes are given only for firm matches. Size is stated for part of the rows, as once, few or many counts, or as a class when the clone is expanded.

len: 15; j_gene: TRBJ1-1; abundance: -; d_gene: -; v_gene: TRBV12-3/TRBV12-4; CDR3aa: CASSPPQGRGTEAFF; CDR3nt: TGTGCCAGCAGTCCCCCCCAGGGAAGAGGGACTGAAGCTTTCTTT
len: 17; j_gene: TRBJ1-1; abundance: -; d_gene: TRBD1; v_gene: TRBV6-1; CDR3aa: CASFRRQGGMWDTEAFF; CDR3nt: TGTGCCAGCTTTCGCCGACAGGGCGGGATGTGGGACACTGAAGCTTTCTTT
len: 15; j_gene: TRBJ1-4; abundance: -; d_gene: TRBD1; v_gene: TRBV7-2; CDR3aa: CASSSWTGEVEKLFF; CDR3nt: TGTGCCAGCAGTTCCTGGACAGGGGAGGTGGAAAAACTGTTTTTT
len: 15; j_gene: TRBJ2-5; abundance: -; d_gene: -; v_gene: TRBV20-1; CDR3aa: CSARDSGSWEETQYF; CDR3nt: TGCAGTGCTAGAGATTCCGGTTCATGGGAAGAGACCCAGTACTTC
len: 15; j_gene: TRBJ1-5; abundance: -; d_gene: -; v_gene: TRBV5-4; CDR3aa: CASSLVRLINQPQHF; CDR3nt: TGTGCCAGCAGCTTGGTCAGGCTGATCAATCAGCCCCAGCATTTT
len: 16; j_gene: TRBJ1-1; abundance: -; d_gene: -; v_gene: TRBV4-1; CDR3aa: CASSHIGRQMNTEAFF; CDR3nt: TGCGCCAGCAGCCACATTGGGAGACAGATGAACACTGAAGCTTTCTTT
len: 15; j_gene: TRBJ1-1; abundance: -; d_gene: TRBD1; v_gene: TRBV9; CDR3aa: CASSPRQGQNTEAFF; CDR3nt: TGTGCCAGCAGCCCGCGACAGGGCCAGAACACTGAAGCTTTCTTT
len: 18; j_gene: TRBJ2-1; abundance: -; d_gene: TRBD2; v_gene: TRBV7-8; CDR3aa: CASSLGSGGGPKYNEQFF; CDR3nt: TGTGCCAGCAGCTTAGGTAGCGGGGGGGGTCCGAAGTACAATGAGCAGTTCTTC
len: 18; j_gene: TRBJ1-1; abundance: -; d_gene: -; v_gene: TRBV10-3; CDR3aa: CAISESGQANLLNTEAFF; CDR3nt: TGTGCCATCAGTGAGTCGGGCCAGGCAAACCTCCTGAACACTGAAGCTTTCTTT
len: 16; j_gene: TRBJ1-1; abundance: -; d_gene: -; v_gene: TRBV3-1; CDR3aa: CASSQEGIMAFTEAFF; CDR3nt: TGTGCCAGCAGCCAAGAAGGAATCATGGCGTTCACTGAAGCTTTCTTT
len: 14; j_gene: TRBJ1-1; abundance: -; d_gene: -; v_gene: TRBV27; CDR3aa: CASSLGAMNTEAFF; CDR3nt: TGTGCCAGCAGTTTGGGAGCGATGAACACTGAAGCTTTCTTT
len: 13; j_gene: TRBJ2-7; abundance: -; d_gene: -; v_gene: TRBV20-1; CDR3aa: CSARGTAGYEQYF; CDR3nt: TGCAGTGCTAGAGGTACGGCAGGCTACGAGCAGTACTTC
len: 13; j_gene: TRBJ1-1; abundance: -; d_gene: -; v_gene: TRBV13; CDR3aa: CASSSAWEAEAFF; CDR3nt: TGTGCCAGCAGCTCCGCGTGGGAGGCTGAAGCTTTCTTT
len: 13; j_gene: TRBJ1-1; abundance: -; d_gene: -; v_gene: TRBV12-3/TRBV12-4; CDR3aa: CASIPGRNTEAFF; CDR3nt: TGTGCCAGCATCCCAGGGAGAAACACTGAAGCTTTCTTT
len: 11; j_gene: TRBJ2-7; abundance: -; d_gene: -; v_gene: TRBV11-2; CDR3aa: CASSLVAEQYF; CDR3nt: TGTGCCAGCAGCTTGGTTGCCGAGCAGTACTTC
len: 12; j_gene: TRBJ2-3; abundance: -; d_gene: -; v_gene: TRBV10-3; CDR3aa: CAISEGDDTQYF; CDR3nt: TGTGCCATCAGTGAAGGGGACGATACGCAGTATTTT
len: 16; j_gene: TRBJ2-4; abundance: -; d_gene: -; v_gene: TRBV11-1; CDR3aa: CASSDLWGLAKNIQYF; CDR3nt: TGTGCCAGCAGTGACCTTTGGGGGCTAGCCAAAAACATTCAGTACTTC
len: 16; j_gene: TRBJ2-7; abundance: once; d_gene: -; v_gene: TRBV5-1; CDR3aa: CASSLNRESSHYEQYF; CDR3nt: TGCGCCAGCAGCTTAAACAGGGAGTCAAGCCACTACGAGCAGTACTTC
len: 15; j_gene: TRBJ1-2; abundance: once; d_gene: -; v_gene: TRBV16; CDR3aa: CASSLIRGSRDGYTF; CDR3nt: TGTGCCAGCAGCCTGATCCGAGGGAGCCGGGATGGCTACACCTTC
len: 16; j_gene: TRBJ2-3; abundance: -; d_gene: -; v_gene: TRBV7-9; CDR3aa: CASSLGYSSSTDTQYF; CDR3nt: TGTGCCAGCAGCTTAGGGTACAGTTCTAGCACAGATACGCAGTATTTT
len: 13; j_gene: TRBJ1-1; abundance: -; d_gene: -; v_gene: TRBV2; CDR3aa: CASKEGMNTEAFF; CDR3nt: TGTGCCAGCAAGGAGGGGATGAACACTGAAGCTTTCTTT
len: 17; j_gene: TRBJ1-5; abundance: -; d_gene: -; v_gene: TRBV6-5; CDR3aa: CASSYSKSGGVNQPQHF; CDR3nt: TGTGCCAGCAGTTACTCGAAGTCCGGGGGCGTCAATCAGCCCCAGCATTTT
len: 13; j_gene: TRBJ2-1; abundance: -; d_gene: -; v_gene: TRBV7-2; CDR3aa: CASSGDSYNEQFF; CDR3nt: TGTGCCAGCAGCGGAGACAGCTACAATGAGCAGTTCTTC
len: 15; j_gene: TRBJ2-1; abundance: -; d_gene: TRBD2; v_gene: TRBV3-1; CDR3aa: CASRMSGGLNNEQFF; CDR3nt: TGTGCCAGCAGGATGAGCGGGGGCCTGAACAATGAGCAGTTCTTC
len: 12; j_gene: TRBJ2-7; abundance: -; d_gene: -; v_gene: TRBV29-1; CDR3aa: CSVVAVGGEQYF; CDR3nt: TGCAGCGTTGTGGCGGTGGGGGGCGAGCAGTACTTC
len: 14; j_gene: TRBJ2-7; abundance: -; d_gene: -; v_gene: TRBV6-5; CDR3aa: CASSYFQSSYEQYF; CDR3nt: TGTGCCAGCAGTTACTTTCAGAGTTCCTACGAGCAGTACTTC
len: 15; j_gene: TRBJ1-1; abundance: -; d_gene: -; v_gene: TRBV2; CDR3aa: CASSESEGMNTEAFF; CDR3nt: TGTGCCAGCAGTGAATCGGAGGGAATGAACACTGAAGCTTTCTTT
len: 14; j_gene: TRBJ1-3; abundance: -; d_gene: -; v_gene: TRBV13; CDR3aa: CASSLNLEGNTIYF; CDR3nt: TGTGCCAGCAGCTTAAACCTGGAGGGAAACACCATATATTTT
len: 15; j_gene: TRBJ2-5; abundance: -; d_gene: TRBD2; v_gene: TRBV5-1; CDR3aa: CASGEHSGGPETQYF; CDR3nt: TGCGCCAGCGGAGAGCATAGCGGGGGGCCGGAGACCCAGTACTTC
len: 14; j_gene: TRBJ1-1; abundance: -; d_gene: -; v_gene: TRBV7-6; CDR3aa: CASSLGRTNTEAFF; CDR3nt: TGTGCCAGCAGCTTAGGGCGGACGAACACTGAAGCTTTCTTT
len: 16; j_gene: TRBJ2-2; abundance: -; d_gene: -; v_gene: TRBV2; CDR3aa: CASSRGEVGGPGELFF; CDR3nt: TGTGCCAGCTCTCGAGGGGAGGTAGGGGGCCCGGGGGAGCTGTTTTTT
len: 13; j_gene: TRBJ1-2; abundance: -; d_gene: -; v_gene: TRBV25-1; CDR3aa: CATSLVNNYGYTF; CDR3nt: TGTGCCACCTCGTTGGTTAATAACTATGGCTACACCTTC
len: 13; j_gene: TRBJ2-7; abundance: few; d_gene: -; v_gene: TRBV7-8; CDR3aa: CASSPQTSYEQYF; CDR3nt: TGTGCCAGCAGTCCTCAGACTAGCTACGAGCAGTACTTC
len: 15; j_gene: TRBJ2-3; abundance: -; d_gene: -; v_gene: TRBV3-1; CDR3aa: CASSTTRTSTDTQYF; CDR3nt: TGTGCCAGCAGTACCACTAGGACCAGCACAGATACGCAGTATTTT
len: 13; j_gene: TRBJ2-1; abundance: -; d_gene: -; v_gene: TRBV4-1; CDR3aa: CASSQGPLNEQFF; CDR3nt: TGCGCCAGCAGCCAAGGCCCCTTGAATGAGCAGTTCTTC
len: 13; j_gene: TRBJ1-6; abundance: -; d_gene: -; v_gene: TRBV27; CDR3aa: CASSGGGVRPLHF; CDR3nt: TGTGCCAGCAGTGGCGGGGGAGTGCGACCCCTCCACTTT
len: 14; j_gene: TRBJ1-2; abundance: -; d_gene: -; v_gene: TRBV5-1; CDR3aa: CASSTMGGDYGYTF; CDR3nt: TGCGCCAGCAGTACCATGGGGGGCGACTATGGCTACACCTTC
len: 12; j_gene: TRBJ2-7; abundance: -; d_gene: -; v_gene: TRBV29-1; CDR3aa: CSVVGGSVEQYF; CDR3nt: TGCAGCGTTGTAGGGGGATCGGTGGAGCAGTACTTC
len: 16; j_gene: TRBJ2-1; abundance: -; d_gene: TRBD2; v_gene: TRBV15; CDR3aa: CATSRAAGGAYNEQFF; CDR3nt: TGTGCCACCAGCAGGGCTGCCGGGGGGGCTTACAATGAGCAGTTCTTC
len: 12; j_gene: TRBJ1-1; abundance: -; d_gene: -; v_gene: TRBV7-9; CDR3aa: CASSLGGSEAFF; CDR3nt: TGTGCCAGCAGCTTGGGCGGTTCTGAAGCTTTCTTT
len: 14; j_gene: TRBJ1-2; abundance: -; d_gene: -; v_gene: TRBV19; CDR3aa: CASSIYADVYGYTF; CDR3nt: TGTGCCAGTAGTATCTATGCCGACGTCTATGGCTACACCTTC
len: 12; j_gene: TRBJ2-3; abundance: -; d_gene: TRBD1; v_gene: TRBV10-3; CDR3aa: CATRDRVDTQYF; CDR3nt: TGTGCCACCAGAGACAGGGTAGATACGCAGTATTTT
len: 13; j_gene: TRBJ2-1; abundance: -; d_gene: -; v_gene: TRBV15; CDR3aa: CATSRFFPARGIF; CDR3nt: TGTGCCACCAGCAGGTTTTTCCCTGCCCGGGGAATCTTC
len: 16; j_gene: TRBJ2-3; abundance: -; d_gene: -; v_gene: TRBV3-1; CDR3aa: CASSHKLHSGADTQYF; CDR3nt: TGTGCCAGCAGCCACAAGTTGCATTCGGGGGCTGATACGCAGTATTTT
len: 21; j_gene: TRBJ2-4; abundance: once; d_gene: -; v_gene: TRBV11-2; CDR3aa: CASSLNGVGHILDLAKNIQYF; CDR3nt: TGTGCCAGCAGCTTAAATGGTGTCGGGCATATTTTAGACCTAGCCAAAAACATTCAGTACTTC
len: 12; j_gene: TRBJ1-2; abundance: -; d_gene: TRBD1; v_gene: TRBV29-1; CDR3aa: CSVEPGGAGYTF; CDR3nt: TGCAGCGTCGAACCAGGGGGCGCGGGCTACACCTTC
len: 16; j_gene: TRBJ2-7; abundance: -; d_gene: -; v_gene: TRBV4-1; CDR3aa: CASSQDQGGAVVEQYF; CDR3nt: TGCGCCAGCAGCCAAGATCAGGGGGGCGCGGTAGTCGAGCAGTACTTC
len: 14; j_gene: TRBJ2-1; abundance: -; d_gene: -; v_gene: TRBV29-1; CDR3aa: CSVDLRGSYNEQFF; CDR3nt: TGCAGCGTGGACTTAAGGGGCTCCTACAATGAGCAGTTCTTC
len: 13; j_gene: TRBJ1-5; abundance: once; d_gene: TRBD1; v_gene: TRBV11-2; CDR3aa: CASSLWTGQPQHF; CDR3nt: TGTGCCAGCAGCTTATGGACAGGGCAGCCCCAGCATTTT
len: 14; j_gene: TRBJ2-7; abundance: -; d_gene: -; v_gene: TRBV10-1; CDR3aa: CASSTSIVGSEQYF; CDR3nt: TGCGCCAGCAGTACATCTATTGTCGGCAGCGAGCAGTACTTC
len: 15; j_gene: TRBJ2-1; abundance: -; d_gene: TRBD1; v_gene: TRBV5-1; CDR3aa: CASSWDREGYNEQFF; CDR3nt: TGCGCCAGCAGCTGGGACAGGGAAGGATACAATGAGCAGTTCTTC
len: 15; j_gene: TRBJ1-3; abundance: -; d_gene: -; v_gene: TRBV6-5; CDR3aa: CASSYYGGIGNTIYF; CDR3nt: TGTGCCAGCAGTTACTACGGGGGGATAGGAAACACCATATATTTT
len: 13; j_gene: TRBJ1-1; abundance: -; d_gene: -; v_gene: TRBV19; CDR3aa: CASSRGGITEAFF; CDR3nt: TGTGCCAGTAGTCGGGGAGGGATAACTGAAGCTTTCTTT
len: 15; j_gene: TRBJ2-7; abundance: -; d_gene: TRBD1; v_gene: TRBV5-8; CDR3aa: CASSLRDRATYEQYF; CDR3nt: TGTGCCAGCAGCCTCAGGGACAGGGCTACCTACGAGCAGTACTTC
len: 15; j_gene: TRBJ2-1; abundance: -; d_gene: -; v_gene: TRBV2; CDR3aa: CASTDWGGANNEQFF; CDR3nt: TGTGCCAGCACCGATTGGGGGGGGGCCAACAATGAGCAGTTCTTC